The 20 T cell receptor beta chains in this list originate from one sample, sequenced in a study of immune cell composition in non-small cell lung cancer. Repertoires were generated with immunoSEQ multiplex PCR, while TCRdb's copy carries only in-frame clones and drops some. The table includes about 6,800 clones, about four fifths detected once. Normal lung was sampled as far from the tumour as possible, at least 3 cm. The specimen was non-adjacent lung tissue. The receptors shown here come from a human donor with non-small cell lung cancer.

The chain is built from TRBV6-5 and TRBJ1-3; 7 nucleotides align to TRBD1. V dropped 4 bases and J dropped 3; count of bases not matched to a gene: 3. The CDR3 has 14 residues. Germline values: CDR1 MNHEY, CDR2 SVGAGI. The CDR3 nucleotides are TGTGCCAGCAGTTCGGGACAGATTGGAAACACCATATATTTT. It translates to CASSSGQIGNTIYF.

The chain carries TRBV5-6 and TRBJ1-1, with 7 bases matching TRBD1. The CDR3 totals 16 residues. Germline V gene data show CDR1 as SGHDT and CDR2 as YYEEEE. J gave up 3 bases and V 4 bases, and 12 bases lay outside the gene matches. CDR3 in DNA: TGTGCCAGCAGCGTCGGGACAGTCTATTTGGACACTGAAGCTTTCTTT. Its protein is CASSVGTVYLDTEAFF.

CDR3: CASSLAAGLNQPQHF. CDR3 DNA sequence: TGTGCCAGCAGCTTAGCGGCAGGGCTCAATCAGCCCCAGCATTTT. The chain carries TRBV7-6 and TRBJ1-5; perhaps TRBD1 as D (5 bases). This CDR3 comprises 15 residues. V gave up 0 bases and J gave up 3 bases, with 9 bases separating them. CDR1 is SGHVS and CDR2 is FNYEAQ in the germline V gene.

The chain joins TRBV6-1 to TRBJ1-4, with D perhaps matching TRBD1 (5 bases). Trimming took off 6 bases at V and 4 bases at J, with 12 bases between the two ends. The CDR3 is 14 amino acids. Per the germline V gene, CDR1 is MNHNS and CDR2 is SASEGT. CDR3 sequence: CASRTGGDNEKLFF. CDR3 nucleotide sequence: TGTGCCAGCAGGACCGGGGGGGATAATGAAAAACTGTTTTTT.

The CDR3, as DNA: TGTGCCAGCAGTTACGGACAGAGGGAGCAGTACTTC. It encodes CASSYGQREQYF. V gene TRBV6-6 combines with J gene TRBJ2-7, with a tentative D call TRBD1 (6 bases). Trimming cost V 2 bases and J 7 bases, with 9 bases left between them. Germline V gene sequence: CDR1 MNHNY, CDR2 SVGAGI (reference sequence). The CDR3 has 12 amino acids.

The J gene is TRBJ2-7, the V gene TRBV6-1; D is perhaps TRBD1 or TRBD2 (7 bases each). Trimming left V 7 bases short and J 5 bases short, with 21 bases between. The CDR3 contains 15 residues. Germline V gene sequence: CDR1 MNHNS, CDR2 SASEGT. Here the CDR3 DNA reads TGTGCCAGCACCCAAATGTCAGGGGGAGGGCACGAGCAGTACTTC. Amino acids: CASTQMSGGGHEQYF.

The V gene is TRBV23-1, the J gene TRBJ1-1; 9 bases line up with TRBD1. TRBV23-1 is an ORF, and what it does is uncertain. This CDR3 comprises 15 residues. Trimming removed 2 bases from V and 2 bases from J; junction bases left unmatched: 3. CDR3 nucleotides: TGCGCCAGCAGTCAACCCACAGGGGGCAACACTGAAGCTTTCTTT. Residues: CASSQPTGGNTEAFF.

The chain combines TRBV5-1 with TRBJ2-3; 7 nucleotides line up with TRBD1. The CDR3 is made up of 15 amino acids. Germline V lookup: CDR1 SGHRS, CDR2 YFSETQ. V dropped 4 bases and J dropped 0; count of bases not matched to a gene: 5. CDR3 in amino acids: CASSDDRASTDTQYF. In nucleotides, the CDR3 is TGCGCCAGCAGCGATGACAGGGCTAGCACAGATACGCAGTATTTT.

This rearrangement joins TRBV19 to TRBJ1-6; D is possibly TRBD1 (5 bases). The CDR3 consists of 16 residues. V was cut by 4 bases and J by 7 bases, with 17 bases left in between. Germline CDR1 reads LNHDA; CDR2 reads SQIVND (reference sequence). The CDR3 protein is CASSSLERGRNSPLHF. The CDR3 DNA follows: TGTGCCAGTAGTAGCCTAGAGAGGGGACGAAATTCACCCCTCCACTTT.

This clone has just a few counts. This rearrangement joins TRBV5-2 to TRBJ1-2. TRBV5-2 is noted as a pseudogene. The CDR3 is 14 amino acids. CDR3 residues: CASSLRAGLYGYTF. The CDR3 coding sequence is TGTGCCAGCAGCTTAAGGGCTGGGCTCTATGGCTACACCTTC.

The V and J genes are TRBV5-1 and TRBJ1-6; a possible D gene is TRBD1 (6 bases). V was pared by 0 bases and J by 6 bases, with 16 bases between. CDR1 and CDR2 (germline): SGHRS, YFSETQ. The CDR3 runs 17 residues. CDR3 loop: CASSLEGGPSGNSPLHF. The CDR3 nucleotides are TGCGCCAGCAGCTTGGAGGGGGGACCCTCAGGTAATTCACCCCTCCACTTT.

The V call is TRBV7-8, the J call TRBJ2-3; D is undetermined. Deletions cut 2 bases from V and 5 bases from J, with 11 bases between. The CDR3 is 14 amino acids. Germline-derived CDR1 and CDR2 are SGHVS and FQNEAQ. The CDR3 DNA is TGTGCCAGCAGCTTAAGGCGACTCCAAGATACGCAGTATTTT. It encodes CASSLRRLQDTQYF. Using reference TRBV7-8 and TRBJ2-3 for the parts outside the CDR3, the full variable domain is GAGVSQSPRYKVAKRGQDVALRCDPISGHVSLFWYQQALGQGPEFLTYFQNEAQLDKSGLPSDRFFAERPEGSVSTLKIQRTQQEDSAVYLCASSLRRLQDTQYFGPGTRLTVL.

The chain links TRBV5-5 to TRBJ1-2; D is unclear. Trimming took 4 bases from V and 4 from J, leaving 11 bases between them. The germline CDR1 and CDR2 sequences are SGHKS and YYEKEE (reference sequence). There are 13 residues in the CDR3. The CDR3 DNA sequence: TGTGCCAGCAGCCTGCGCGTAGGCTATGGCTACACCTTC. Translated, it gives CASSLRVGYGYTF. The whole variable domain, remainder taken from reference TRBV5-5 and TRBJ1-2, is DAGVTQSPTHLIKTRGQQVTLRCSPISGHKSVSWYQQVLGQGPQFIFQYYEKEERGRGNFPDRFSARQFPNYSSELNVNALLLGDSALYLCASSLRVGYGYTFGSGTRLTVV.

The CDR3 loop is CASTKRRGEINEKLFF. CDR3 nucleotides: TGTGCCAGCACCAAACGGAGAGGAGAAATTAATGAAAAACTGTTTTTT. The chain carries TRBV27 and TRBJ1-4, with D unresolved. Germline values: CDR1 MNHEY, CDR2 SMNVEV (reference sequence). Trimming took off 7 bases at V and 4 bases at J, with 19 bases between the two ends. The CDR3 is 16 residues long.

By share, this clone counts as medium-sized. The genes are TRBV29-1 and TRBJ2-2, with 8 bases identical to TRBD2. Germline V gene data show CDR1 as SQVTM and CDR2 as ANQGSEA. V shed 1 base, J shed 5 bases, and the junction held 3 bases outside the gene matches. The length of the CDR3 is 14 residues. The DNA for the CDR3 is TGCAGCGTTGAAGGCGCGGGGGGAACCGGGGAGCTGTTTTTT. This translates into CSVEGAGGTGELFF.

This chain links TRBV7-2 with TRBJ2-6; D not resolved. V was trimmed by 7 bases and J by 0 bases, leaving 7 bases between them. The length of the CDR3 is 14 residues. Looked up from germline, CDR1 is SGHTA and CDR2 is FQGNSA. The CDR3 DNA reads TGTGCCAGCACTCCCGGCTCTGGGGCCAACGTCCTGACTTTC. This sequence encodes CASTPGSGANVLTF. The full variable domain, in which reference TRBV7-2 and TRBJ2-6 provide the parts outside the CDR3, is GAGVSQSPSNKVTEKGKDVELRCDPISGHTALYWYRQSLGQGLEFLIYFQGNSAPDKSGLPSDRFSAERTGGSVSTLTIQRTQQEDSAVYLCASTPGSGANVLTFGAGSRLTVL.

CDR3 DNA sequence: TGTGCCAGCAGCTTAGTGACAGGGAGCTCCTACGAGCAGTACTTC. This sequence encodes CASSLVTGSSYEQYF. The chain has TRBV7-2 and TRBJ2-7, with 7 bases identical to TRBD1. Germline V gene lookup returns CDR1 SGHTA and CDR2 FQGNSA. The ends lost 1 base at V and 0 bases at J; junction bases unmatched: 3. The CDR3 is 15 residues long.

The genes are TRBV11-2 and TRBJ1-1; no firm D call. The CDR3 runs 14 residues. Per the germline V gene, CDR1 is SGHAT and CDR2 is FQNNGV. Trimming pared 5 bases from V and 9 bases from J, leaving 19 bases between. CDR3 protein: CASSLPPPYRQAFF. The CDR3 DNA is TGTGCCAGCAGCCTCCCGCCCCCTTACAGACAAGCTTTCTTT.

The chain joins TRBV11-2 to TRBJ1-1; TRBD1 might be the D (5 bases). CDR1 is SGHAT and CDR2 is FQNNGV in the germline V gene. The CDR3 sequence is 14 residues long. V was trimmed by 1 base and J by 1 base, leaving 7 bases between them. CDR3 residues: CASSLGRANTEAFF. The CDR3 DNA is TGTGCCAGCAGCTTAGGCAGGGCGAACACTGAAGCTTTCTTT.

The CDR3 DNA is TGCAGCCCCGGGCGGATTAATGAAAAACTGTTTTTT. Protein sequence: CSPGRINEKLFF. The V and J genes are TRBV29-1 and TRBJ1-4; the D is unclear. Germline V CDR1 and CDR2: SQVTM, ANQGSEA. V was clipped by 8 bases and J by 4 bases, with 11 bases between them. CDR3 length equals 12 residues.